This record concerns one T cell receptor (beta chain) sequence. The antigen remains undetermined. Measured with immunoSEQ multiplex PCR; TCRdb has only the in-frame clones, and not every one. The sample holds approximately 50,000 clones, around 83% seen once. The record originates from a study of a mutant IDH1 vaccine in newly diagnosed glioma. Study background: Initiation of the vaccine course occurred 4-6 weeks after radiotherapy alone, or alongside temozolomide cycles. Males made up roughly 62% and females roughly 40% of treated patients, whose mean age was approximately 43 years. Prior therapy was radiotherapy, temozolomide, or both; most received both. V12 corresponded to week 35 and V13 to week 47.

Germline CDR1 is MGHRA and CDR2 is YSYEKL. Between the trimmed V and J ends, which lost 3 bases and 6 bases, there was a span of 21 bases. The CDR3 runs to 17 residues. Time point here: week 47, end of study. The study gave 300 ug of mutant IDH1 20-mer peptide per vaccine dose, with topical imiquimod. The sequence was obtained from a woman in her 50s with glioma. The V gene is TRBV4-1, the J gene TRBJ2-1; D is possibly TRBD1 (6 bases). Sample: PBMCs, taken from a glioma patient whose treatment included an IDH1 peptide vaccine. CDR3 nucleotide sequence: TGCGCCAGCAGCCAGAGAAGGGGGTCAGGACCATCCAATGAGCAGTTCTTC. Protein: CASSQRRGSGPSNEQFF.